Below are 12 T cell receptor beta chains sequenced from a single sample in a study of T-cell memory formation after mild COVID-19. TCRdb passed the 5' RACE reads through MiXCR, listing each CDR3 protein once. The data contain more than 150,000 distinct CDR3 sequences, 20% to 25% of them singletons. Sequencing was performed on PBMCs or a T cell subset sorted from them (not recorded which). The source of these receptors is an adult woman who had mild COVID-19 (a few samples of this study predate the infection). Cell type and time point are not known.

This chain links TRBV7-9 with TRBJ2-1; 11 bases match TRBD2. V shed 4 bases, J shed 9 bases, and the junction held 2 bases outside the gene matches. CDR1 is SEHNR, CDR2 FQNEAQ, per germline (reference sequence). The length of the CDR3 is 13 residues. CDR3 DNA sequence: TGTGCCAGCAGCTATCTAGCGGGAGGTGAGCAGTTCTTC. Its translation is CASSYLAGGEQFF. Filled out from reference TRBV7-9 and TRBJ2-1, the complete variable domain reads DTGVSQNPRHKITKRGQNVTFRCDPISEHNRLYWYRQTLGQGPEFLTYFQNEAQLEKSRLLSDRFSAERPKGSFSTLEIQRTEQGDSAMYLCASSYLAGGEQFFGPGTRLTVL.

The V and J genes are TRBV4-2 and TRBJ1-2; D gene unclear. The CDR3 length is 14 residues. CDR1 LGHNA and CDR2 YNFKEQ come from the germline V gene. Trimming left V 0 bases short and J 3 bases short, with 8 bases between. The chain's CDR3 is CASSQETNDYGYTF. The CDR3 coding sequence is TGTGCCAGCAGCCAAGAAACGAATGACTATGGCTACACCTTC.

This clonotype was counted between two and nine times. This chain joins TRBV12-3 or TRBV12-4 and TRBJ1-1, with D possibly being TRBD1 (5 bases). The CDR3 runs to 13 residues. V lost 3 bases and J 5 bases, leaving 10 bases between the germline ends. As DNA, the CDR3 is TGTGCCAGCAGTTTTTGGGAGGGGACTGAAGCTTTCTTT. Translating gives CASSFWEGTEAFF.

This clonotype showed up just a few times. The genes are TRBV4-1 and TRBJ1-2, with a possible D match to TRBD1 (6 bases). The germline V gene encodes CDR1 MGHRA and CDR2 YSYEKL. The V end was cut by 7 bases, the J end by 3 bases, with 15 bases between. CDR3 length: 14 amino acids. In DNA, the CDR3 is TGCGCCAGCACCCAGGGGTTAGGAGACTATGGCTACACCTTC. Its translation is CASTQGLGDYGYTF.

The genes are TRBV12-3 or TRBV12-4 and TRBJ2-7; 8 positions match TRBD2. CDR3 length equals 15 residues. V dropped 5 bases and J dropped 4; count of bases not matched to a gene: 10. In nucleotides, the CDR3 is TGTGCCAGCAGTCTACTAGCGGAAGTTGGTTACGAGCAGTACTTC. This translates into CASSLLAEVGYEQYF.

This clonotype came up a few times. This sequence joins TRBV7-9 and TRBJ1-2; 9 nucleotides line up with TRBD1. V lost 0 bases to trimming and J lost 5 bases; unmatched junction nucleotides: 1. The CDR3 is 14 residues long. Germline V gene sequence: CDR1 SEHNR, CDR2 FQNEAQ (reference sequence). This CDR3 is CASSLADRGYGYTF. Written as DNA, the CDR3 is TGTGCCAGCAGCTTAGCTGACAGGGGGTATGGCTACACCTTC.

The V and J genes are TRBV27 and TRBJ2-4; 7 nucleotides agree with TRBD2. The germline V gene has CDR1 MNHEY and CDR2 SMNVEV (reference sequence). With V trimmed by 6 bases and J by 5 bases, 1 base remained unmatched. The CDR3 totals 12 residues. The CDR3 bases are TGTGCCAGCAGCCGGGAGGAAAACATTCAGTACTTC. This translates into CASSREENIQYF.

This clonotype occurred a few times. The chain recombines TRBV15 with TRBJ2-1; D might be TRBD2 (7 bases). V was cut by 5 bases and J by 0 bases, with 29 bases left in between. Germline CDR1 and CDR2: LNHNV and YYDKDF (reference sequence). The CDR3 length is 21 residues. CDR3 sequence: CATSPWGGTTGSGFSYNEQFF. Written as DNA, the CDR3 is TGTGCCACCAGCCCCTGGGGGGGGACGACAGGCTCGGGCTTCTCCTACAATGAGCAGTTCTTC.

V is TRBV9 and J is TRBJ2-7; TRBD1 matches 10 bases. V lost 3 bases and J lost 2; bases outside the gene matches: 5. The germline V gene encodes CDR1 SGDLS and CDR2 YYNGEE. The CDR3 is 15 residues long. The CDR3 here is CASSASGTGAYEQYF. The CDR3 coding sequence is TGTGCCAGCAGCGCATCCGGGACAGGGGCCTACGAGCAGTACTTC.

DNA for the CDR3: TGTGCCACCAGCAGAGATCGGGGAGACGGGCAGTACTTC. It translates to CATSRDRGDGQYF. The rearrangement links TRBV15 to TRBJ2-7, with a weak D call TRBD2 (5 bases). V lost 0 bases, J lost 9 bases, and 12 bases lay in between. The CDR3 is made up of 13 amino acids. Germline-derived CDR1 and CDR2 are LNHNV and YYDKDF (reference sequence).

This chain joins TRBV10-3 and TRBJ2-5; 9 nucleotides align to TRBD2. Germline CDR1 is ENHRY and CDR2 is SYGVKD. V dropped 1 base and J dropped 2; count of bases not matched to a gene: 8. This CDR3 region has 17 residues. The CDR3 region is CAISEFQRGEPQETQYF. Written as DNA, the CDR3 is TGTGCCATCAGTGAGTTTCAGCGGGGGGAACCTCAAGAGACCCAGTACTTC.

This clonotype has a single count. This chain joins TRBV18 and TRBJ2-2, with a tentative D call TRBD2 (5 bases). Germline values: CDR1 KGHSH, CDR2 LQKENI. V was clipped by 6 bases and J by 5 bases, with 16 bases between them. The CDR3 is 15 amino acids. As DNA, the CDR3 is TGTGCCAGCTCCCATCGATGGACTGAAACCGGGGAGCTGTTTTTT. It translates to CASSHRWTETGELFF.